Here is one TCR beta chain with its context. This clone's antigen is unknown. No clone much larger than this one lies a single base away; base qualities are absent. The sample's time point, from its label and the paper: week 5, during vaccination. Every vaccine dose consisted of 300 ug of a 20-mer mutant IDH1 peptide in Montanide, administered subcutaneously together with topical imiquimod. Newly diagnosed WHO grade 3 or 4 IDH1-mutant astrocytomas showing loss of nuclear ATRX were present in the donors. The samples were drawn from NOA16, a multicentre, single-arm, open-label phase I trial in Germany that tested a mutant IDH1 peptide vaccine in humans for the first time. Genomic DNA for TCRB sequencing was extracted from EDTA blood using the DNeasy Blood and Tissue Kit. The sample originates from a study of a mutant IDH1 vaccine in newly diagnosed glioma (TCRdb year 2021). Looking at the study overall: Across visits V03 through V10, patients got a total of eight vaccinations, given in weeks 1, 3, 5, 7, 11, 15, 19 and 23. Vaccination began 4-6 weeks after radiotherapy alone, or alongside temozolomide cycles in the chemotherapy-containing groups. Of the roughly 34 treated patients, 62.5% were male and approximately 40% were female, and a mean age of roughly 37 years was recorded. Prior to enrollment, standard therapy consisting of radiotherapy alone, temozolomide alone, or radiochemotherapy with temozolomide had been administered to patients, with the combination being received by most patients. Peripheral blood was drawn at six visits: V03 (baseline), V05, V07, V10, V12 and V13. For exploratory analyses, longitudinal TCRB deep sequencing was carried out in roughly 23 treated patients wherever samples were available. The full study reports these points: According to the authors, sample limitations meant that analyses of patient blood samples could not be reproduced. Pseudoprogression appeared unrelated to alterations in the top peripheral T cell clonotypes detected by TCRB sequencing. Immune responses induced by the vaccine were seen in 90% to 95% of patients across multiple MHC alleles. PBMC samples for TCRB deep sequencing were selected based on availability.

Library creation used the immunoSEQ multiplex PCR assay. Following the manufacturer's protocol, the hsTCRB Kit was used to amplify rearranged TCR beta chain sequences. Sequencing of TCRB libraries was carried out on an Illumina MiSeq. The study's processing was this. The proprietary platform of the kit vendor was used for demultiplexing, trimming and gene mapping. Here the immuneACCESS table is served through TCRdb, limited to in-frame sequences with V and J called. Missing clones are a known gap in these copies; in checked studies unresolved V genes cover under half, and the rest lacks a known reason. That table furnishes V, J and clone size, whereas the DNA furnished D and trimming. The sample has 50,000 or so clones on record, about 80% of them singletons. About 7% of the sample is taken by the ten largest. From the cysteine up to the phenylalanine, the CDR3 has a length of 14 residues. Of all the DNA, just the CDR3 is kept, 42 bases in frame from base 1. Based on the germline V gene (reference sequence), the CDR1 and CDR2 sequences are MNHEY and SMNVEV. Trimming takes 6 bases from V and 2 bases from J, and the germline ends sit 13 bases apart.

The sample in question was PBMCs, obtained from a glioma patient whose treatment included an IDH1 peptide vaccine. The sequence derives from a woman between 50 and 59 years old with glioma. The chain joins TRBV27 to TRBJ1-1; TRBD1 is a possible D gene, resting on 5 matching bases. This receptor has the CDR3 CASSSLQGNTEAFF. The DNA sequence is TGTGCCAGCAGCTCCTTGCAGGGAAACACTGAAGCTTTCTTT.